What follows are 3 T cell receptor beta chains derived from one specimen sequenced in a study of response to subunit inactivated influenza vaccine. TCRdb passed the RT-PCR reads through MiXCR, listing each CDR3 protein once. Among about 800,000 distinct CDR3 sequences listed, around 21% were seen once. The sample here was PBMCs from blood, taken approximately 5 days after vaccination. The receptors were gathered from a man aged 45-65 years who received an inactivated influenza vaccine.

This clonotype was seen a few times. This chain connects TRBV10-3 to TRBJ2-1, with 8 bases that match TRBD1. The V gene end was trimmed by 2 bases and the J gene end by 8 bases; junction bases not matched to a gene: 5. Germline assignment: CDR1 ENHRY and CDR2 SYGVKD. This CDR3 has 14 amino acids. The CDR3 nucleotides are TGTGCCATCAGTGAGGAGGACAGGGCAGATGAGCAGTTCTTC. This encodes CAISEEDRADEQFF.

The chain combines TRBV15 with TRBJ1-1; D uncertain. The V end lost 1 base, the J end lost 4 bases, and 4 bases lay between the germline ends. Germline V gene data show CDR1 as LNHNV and CDR2 as YYDKDF (reference sequence). This CDR3 is 12 amino acids long. The CDR3 DNA reads TGTGCCACCAGCAGAGCAGTCACTGAAGCTTTCTTT. It translates to CATSRAVTEAFF.

The V gene is TRBV4-1, the J gene TRBJ2-4, with TRBD2 identical over 11 bases. In germline, CDR1 is MGHRA, CDR2 YSYEKL. This CDR3 comprises 21 residues. The trim removed 0 bases at V and 3 bases at J, leaving 16 bases unmatched. CDR3 in DNA: TGCGCCAGCAGCCAAGATTTCCGGACTAGCGGGTTCCAGAAAGACAAAAACATTCAGTACTTC. Amino acids: CASSQDFRTSGFQKDKNIQYF.